This T cell receptor beta chain was captured in a study of blood T cell repertoires in COVID-19. Study-level background: Sites in the United States, Italy and Spain provided acute and convalescent COVID-19 samples. T cells, B-cell-depleted T cells, or PBMCs supplied cDNA or gDNA.

TCRdb keeps only in-frame clones here, not all; method: immunoSEQ multiplex PCR. The table lists some 150,000 clones, over 65% of them singletons. The germline gives CDR1 SGHAT, CDR2 FQNNGV. Between the trimmed V and J ends, which lost 5 bases and 8 bases, there was a span of 9 bases. The CDR3 loop spans 12 amino acids. The sequenced sample was peripheral blood. The sequence was obtained from a man aged 65-85 years with acute or convalescent COVID-19. The J gene is TRBJ1-4, the V gene TRBV11-2; D remains unclear. The CDR3 nucleotides are TGTGCCAGCAGCAGTAACCAGGAAAAACTGTTTTTT. Protein sequence: CASSSNQEKLFF. The full variable domain, its missing parts supplied by reference TRBV11-2 and TRBJ1-4, is EAGVAQSPRYKIIEKRQSVAFWCNPISGHATLYWYQQILGQGPKLLIQFQNNGVVDDSQLPKDRFSAERLKGVDSTLKIQPAKLEDSAVYLCASSSNQEKLFFGSGTQLSVL.